This T cell receptor beta chain came from a study of human T cells and chemical hapten exposure. The V gene's germline CDR1 is MDHEN and CDR2 SYDVKM. V was pared by 4 bases and J by 0 bases, with 13 bases of the junction left unmatched. The CDR3 has 18 residues. This clonotype was seen repeatedly, ten times or more. Time point: pre-sensitization, week 0. Treatment given: therapeutic diphenylcyclopropenone sensitization with weekly scalp DPC. TCRdb reprocessed the RACE reads via MiXCR and lists one record per CDR3 protein. The sample shows under 400,000 distinct CDR3 sequences, more than 4.5% of them seen only once.

The chain is built from TRBV28 and TRBJ2-3; 7 nucleotides line up with TRBD1. This clonotype was sampled from a woman aged 45 to 65 with alopecia areata. Some clones in this sample may be carry-over from other donors' samples. The sequencing here drew on whole blood, taken in connection with sensitization to the hapten diphenylcyclopropenone (DPC). CDR3 sequence: CASSSRDRGLASTDTQYF. Written as DNA, the CDR3 is TGTGCCAGCAGTTCCCGGGACAGAGGATTGGCTAGCACAGATACGCAGTATTTT.